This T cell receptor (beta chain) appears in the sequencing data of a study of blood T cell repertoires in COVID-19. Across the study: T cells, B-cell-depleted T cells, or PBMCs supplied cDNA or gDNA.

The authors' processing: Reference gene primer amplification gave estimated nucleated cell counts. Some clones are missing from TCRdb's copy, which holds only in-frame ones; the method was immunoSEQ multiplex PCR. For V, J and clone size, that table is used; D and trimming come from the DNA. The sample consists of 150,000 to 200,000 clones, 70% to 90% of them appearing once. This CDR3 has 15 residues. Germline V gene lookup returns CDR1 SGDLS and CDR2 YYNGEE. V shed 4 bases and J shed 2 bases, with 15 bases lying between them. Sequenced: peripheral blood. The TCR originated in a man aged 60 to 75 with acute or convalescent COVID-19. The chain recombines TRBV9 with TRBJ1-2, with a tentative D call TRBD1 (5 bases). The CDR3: CASSPTRQNNYGYTF. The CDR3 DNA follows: TGTGCCAGCAGCCCCACCCGACAGAACAACTATGGCTACACCTTC.